Presented here are 14 T cell receptor beta chains from one specimen sequenced in a study of T-cell memory formation after mild COVID-19. TCRdb fed the 5' RACE reads into MiXCR, producing one record per CDR3 protein. The table lists approximately 410,000 distinct CDR3 sequences, around a quarter of them singletons, with roughly 13% in the top ten. Input material: PBMCs or a T cell subset sorted from them (not recorded which). Receptors were obtained from an adult woman who had mild COVID-19 (a few samples of this study predate the infection). Cell type and time point are not known.

This clonotype was seen a few times. CDR3 loop: CASSPPGKQLFF. CDR3 nucleotides: TGTGCCAGCAGCCCCCCCGGGAAGCAACTGTTTTTT. This chain joins TRBV9 and TRBJ1-4, with D uncertain. The germline V gene encodes CDR1 SGDLS and CDR2 YYNGEE. V was pared by 4 bases and J by 12 bases, with 13 bases between. There are 12 residues in the CDR3.

Many counts were recorded for this clonotype. The rearrangement uses TRBV3-1 and TRBJ1-2, with 7 bases identical to TRBD1. CDR3 length equals 13 residues. CDR1 LGHDT and CDR2 YNNKEL come from the germline V gene (reference sequence). Trimming took 4 bases from V and 3 from J; bases not matched to a gene: 2. As DNA, the CDR3 is TGTGCCAGCAGCCGGGACAGTTACTATGGCTACACCTTC. It translates to CASSRDSYYGYTF.

This clonotype was observed a few times. The chain couples TRBV7-2 to TRBJ2-1, with 7 bases identical to TRBD1. Germline V gene data show CDR1 as SGHTA and CDR2 as FQGNSA. V gave up 4 bases and J gave up 10 bases; unmatched junction bases: 7. This CDR3 has 13 residues. CDR3 nucleotide sequence: TGTGCCAGCAGCTCCCAACAGGGGATAGAGCAGTTCTTC. Residues: CASSSQQGIEQFF.

The chain carries TRBV9 and TRBJ2-7; TRBD1 aligns across 8 bases. V shed 3 bases, J shed 2 bases, and the junction held 7 bases outside the gene matches. This CDR3 is built from 15 residues. Germline-derived CDR1 and CDR2 are SGDLS and YYNGEE. The CDR3 spells CASSDGTGPTYEQYF. CDR3 coding DNA: TGTGCCAGCAGCGACGGGACAGGTCCCACCTACGAGCAGTACTTC.

The table lists this clonotype with a few counts. The V call is TRBV12-5, the J call TRBJ2-5; the match to TRBD2 covers 12 bases. The CDR3 loop spans 15 amino acids. With V trimmed by 1 base and J by 3 bases, 0 bases remained unmatched. Per the germline V gene, CDR1 is LGHNT and CDR2 is FRNRAP. The CDR3 reads CASGLGLAGEETQYF. CDR3 sequence (DNA): TGTGCTAGTGGTTTGGGACTAGCGGGAGAAGAGACCCAGTACTTC.

CDR3 in amino acids: CATSDPPGTGIAEQYF. CDR3 sequence (DNA): TGTGCCACCAGTGATCCACCCGGGACAGGGATTGCCGAGCAGTACTTC. The chain uses TRBV24-1 and TRBJ2-7; 9 nucleotides match TRBD1. With 3 bases clipped from V and 6 bases from J, the junction kept 11 bases outside the gene matches. CDR3 length: 16 amino acids. Germline CDR1 reads KGHDR; CDR2 reads SFDVKD.

This clonotype has more than one count but fewer than ten. The chain employs TRBV7-9 and TRBJ1-3; possibly TRBD1 for D (5 bases). The CDR3 runs to 16 residues. V was cut by 6 bases and J by 0 bases, with 15 bases left in between. Looked up from germline, CDR1 is SEHNR and CDR2 is FQNEAQ (reference sequence). In DNA, the CDR3 is TGTGCCAGCAGATCCGGGACGGTGACCTCTGGAAACACCATATATTTT. It encodes CASRSGTVTSGNTIYF.

V is TRBV19 and J is TRBJ2-4; TRBD1 matches 11 bases. This CDR3 comprises 16 residues. CDR1 and CDR2 (germline): LNHDA, SQIVND (reference sequence). V was pared by 5 bases and J by 1 base, with 4 bases of the junction left unmatched. CDR3 DNA sequence: TGTGCCAGTAGTCCGGGGACAGGGGGGGCCAAAAACATTCAGTACTTC. Amino acid sequence: CASSPGTGGAKNIQYF.

The rearrangement uses TRBV7-6 and TRBJ2-1; 10 nucleotides agree with TRBD2. With V trimmed by 2 bases and J by 10 bases, 23 bases remained unmatched. The V gene's germline CDR1 is SGHVS and CDR2 FNYEAQ. This CDR3 is 20 amino acids long. CDR3 residues: CASSLYGAGLAGVTGKEQFF. The CDR3 DNA reads as TGTGCCAGCAGCTTATATGGGGCCGGGCTAGCGGGAGTTACTGGGAAGGAGCAGTTCTTC.

This chain links TRBV5-5 with TRBJ2-2, with D hard to call. Germline V gene sequence: CDR1 SGHKS, CDR2 YYEKEE (reference sequence). CDR3 length equals 15 residues. Trimming stripped 3 bases from V and 3 bases from J, with 12 bases between. The CDR3 is CASSSRLGYTGELFF. The CDR3, as DNA: TGTGCCAGCAGCTCCCGTCTGGGGTACACCGGGGAGCTGTTTTTT.

In this sample, this clonotype turned up a few times. This chain joins TRBV10-3 and TRBJ2-1, with a tentative D call TRBD1 (7 bases). The ends were cut back, 4 bases at V and 2 bases at J, with 18 bases in the middle. The CDR3 is made up of 17 amino acids. Looked up from germline, CDR1 is ENHRY and CDR2 is SYGVKD. The CDR3 loop is CAISGSEGAKAYNEQFF. The CDR3, as DNA: TGTGCCATCAGTGGATCGGAGGGGGCGAAAGCCTACAATGAGCAGTTCTTC.

This rearrangement joins TRBV25-1 to TRBJ2-1; D unresolved. V shed 3 bases and J shed 0 bases, with 15 bases lying between them. This CDR3 has 17 amino acids. In germline, CDR1 is MGHDK, CDR2 SYGVNS. The CDR3 region is CASSDLRAESSYNEQFF. CDR3 DNA: TGTGCCAGCAGTGATCTCCGGGCGGAGAGCTCCTACAATGAGCAGTTCTTC.

The V call is TRBV20-1, the J call TRBJ2-3; 11 nucleotides match TRBD2. The germline V gene has CDR1 DFQATT and CDR2 SNEGSKA (reference sequence). CDR3 length: 15 residues. J lost 6 bases, V lost 3 bases, and 8 bases had no gene match. CDR3 in amino acids: CSASDSGRAGDTQYF. The CDR3 region has the DNA TGCAGTGCTAGCGATAGCGGGAGGGCCGGGGATACGCAGTATTTT.

The genes are TRBV7-2 and TRBJ2-1, with D perhaps matching TRBD1 or TRBD2 (5 bases each). This CDR3 comprises 16 residues. Trimming removed 1 base from V and 0 bases from J, with 10 bases in between. From germline, CDR1 is SGHTA and CDR2 FQGNSA. CDR3 sequence reads: CASSLDGTSSYNEQFF. The DNA of the CDR3 is TGTGCCAGCAGCTTAGATGGGACGAGCTCCTACAATGAGCAGTTCTTC.